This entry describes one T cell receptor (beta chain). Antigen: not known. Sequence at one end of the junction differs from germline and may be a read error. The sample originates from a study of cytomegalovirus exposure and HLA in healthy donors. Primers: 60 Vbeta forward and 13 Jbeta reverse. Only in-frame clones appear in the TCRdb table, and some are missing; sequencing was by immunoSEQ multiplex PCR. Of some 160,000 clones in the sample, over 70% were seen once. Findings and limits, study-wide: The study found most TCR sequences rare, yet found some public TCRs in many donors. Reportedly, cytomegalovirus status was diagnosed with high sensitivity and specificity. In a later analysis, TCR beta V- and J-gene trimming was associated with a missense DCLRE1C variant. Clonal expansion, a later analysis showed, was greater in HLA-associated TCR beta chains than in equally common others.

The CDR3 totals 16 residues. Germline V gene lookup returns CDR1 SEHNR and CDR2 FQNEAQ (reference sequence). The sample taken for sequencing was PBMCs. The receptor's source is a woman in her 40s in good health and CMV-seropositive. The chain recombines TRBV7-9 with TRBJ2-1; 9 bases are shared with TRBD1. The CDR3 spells CSSSSDFGTGNNEQFF. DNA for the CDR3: TGTTCCAGCAGCTCAGATTTCGGGACAGGGAACAATGAGCAGTTCTTC.